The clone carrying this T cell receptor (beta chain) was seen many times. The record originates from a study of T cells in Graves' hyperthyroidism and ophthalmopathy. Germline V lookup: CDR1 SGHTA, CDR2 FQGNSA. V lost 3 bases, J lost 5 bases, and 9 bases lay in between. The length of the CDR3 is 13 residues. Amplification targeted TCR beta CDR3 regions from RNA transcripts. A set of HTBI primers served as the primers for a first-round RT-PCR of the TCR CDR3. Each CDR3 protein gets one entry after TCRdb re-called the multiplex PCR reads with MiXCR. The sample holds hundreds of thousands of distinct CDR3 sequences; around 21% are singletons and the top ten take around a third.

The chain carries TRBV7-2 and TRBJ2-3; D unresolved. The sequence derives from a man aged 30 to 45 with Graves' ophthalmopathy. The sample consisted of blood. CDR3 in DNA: TGTGCCAGCAGCTTTGAGCGAAAAGATACGCAGTATTTT. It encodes CASSFERKDTQYF.